These 23 T cell receptor beta chains were sequenced from one sample in a study of Graves' ophthalmopathy and Graves' hyperthyroidism. Amplification targeted the TCR beta CDR3 regions, with RNA transcripts as the source material. HTBI-primed first-round RT-PCR preceded second-round multiplex PCR. Using its own MiXCR run on the multiplex PCR reads, TCRdb lists one record per CDR3 protein. This table holds around 520,000 distinct CDR3 sequences, approximately 37% found once. Sequenced: peripheral blood or thyroid tissue (not recorded which). All receptors come from an adult man with Graves' hyperthyroidism.

This clonotype turned up a few times. This chain uses TRBV20-1 with TRBJ2-3, with D unclear. Looked up from germline, CDR1 is DFQATT and CDR2 is SNEGSKA (reference sequence). V was trimmed by 3 bases and J by 0 bases, leaving 7 bases between them. CDR3 length equals 13 residues. DNA for the CDR3: TGCAGTGCTAGGCGGCCTAGCACAGATACGCAGTATTTT. Amino acid sequence: CSARRPSTDTQYF.

This clonotype was recorded at least ten times. The chain combines TRBV20-1 with TRBJ2-5, with 15 positions matching TRBD2. Unmatched junction bases numbered 5, after V lost 5 bases and J lost 4 bases. The CDR3 has 15 amino acids. The germline CDR1 and CDR2 sequences are DFQATT and SNEGSKA (reference sequence). The CDR3 is CSAGLAGGTVETQYF. In nucleotides, the CDR3 is TGCAGTGCTGGACTAGCGGGAGGGACGGTAGAGACCCAGTACTTC.

This clonotype was recorded many times. The gene calls are TRBV12-3 or TRBV12-4 and TRBJ2-7; 7 bases align to TRBD1. Trimming removed 3 bases from V and 2 bases from J; junction bases left unmatched: 7. This CDR3 has 15 residues. Here the CDR3 reads CASSLLSGGPYEQYF. The CDR3, as DNA: TGTGCCAGCAGTTTGTTGTCAGGGGGACCCTACGAGCAGTACTTC.

This clonotype was seen many times. CDR3 in amino acids: CSVDKGPNTEAFF. The CDR3, as DNA: TGCAGCGTTGATAAAGGACCGAACACTGAAGCTTTCTTT. This chain links TRBV29-1 with TRBJ1-1; D not resolved. Trimming cost V 3 bases and J 1 base, with 9 bases left between them. Per germline, CDR1 SQVTM and CDR2 ANQGSEA. The CDR3 totals 13 residues.

This clonotype was seen repeatedly, ten times or more. The genes are TRBV6-5 and TRBJ2-7, with a tentative D call TRBD2 (5 bases). The V gene's germline CDR1 is MNHEY and CDR2 SVGAGI. V lost 6 bases and J 0 bases, leaving 9 bases between the germline ends. The CDR3 covers 13 residues. The CDR3 region has the DNA TGTGCCAGCAGCCGTAGCGACTCCTACGAGCAGTACTTC. Protein product: CASSRSDSYEQYF.

With respect to this clonotype: A read error may be the cause here, since a much bigger clone is one base away. The chain recombines TRBV19 with TRBJ2-2, with D unresolved. CDR3 length: 13 residues. V was trimmed by 5 bases and J by 3 bases, leaving 7 bases between them. Germline V gives CDR1 LNHDA, CDR2 SQIVND (reference sequence). The CDR3 here is CASSVMHTGELFF. In nucleotides, the CDR3 is TGTGCCAGTAGTGTGATGCACACCGGGGAGCTGTTTTTT.

The sample holds a few counts of this clonotype. V gene TRBV29-1 combines with J gene TRBJ1-5; TRBD1 is a possible D gene (5 bases). The CDR3 totals 13 residues. V was pared by 5 bases and J by 2 bases, with 10 bases between. In germline, CDR1 is SQVTM, CDR2 ANQGSEA. CDR3 DNA: TGCAGCGTTTCTGGGGGGGGCAATCAGCCCCAGCATTTT. Amino acids: CSVSGGGNQPQHF.

The chain couples TRBV29-1 to TRBJ2-5; D remains ambiguous. Germline V CDR1 and CDR2: SQVTM, ANQGSEA. V gave up 8 bases and J gave up 1 base, with 11 bases separating them. CDR3 length equals 12 residues. The CDR3 is CSLNPGQETQYF. CDR3 sequence (DNA): TGCAGCTTAAATCCAGGCCAAGAGACCCAGTACTTC.

This chain uses TRBV20-1 with TRBJ2-3; 14 positions agree with TRBD2. The germline CDR1 and CDR2 sequences are DFQATT and SNEGSKA (reference sequence). J was trimmed by 4 bases and V by 5 bases; bases with no gene match: 2. The CDR3 length is 14 residues. The CDR3 DNA reads as TGCAGTGCTTGGACTAGCGGGAGGCCAGATACGCAGTATTTT. Protein sequence: CSAWTSGRPDTQYF.

The chain uses TRBV27 and TRBJ2-2, with D perhaps TRBD1 or TRBD2 (5 bases each). Germline CDR1 is MNHEY and CDR2 is SMNVEV (reference sequence). V was clipped by 3 bases and J by 3 bases, with 14 bases between them. This CDR3 region has 16 residues. CDR3 bases: TGTGCCAGCAGTTTTGTGAGGGGCAGGTACACCGGGGAGCTGTTTTTT. Protein sequence: CASSFVRGRYTGELFF.

This sequence joins TRBV7-2 and TRBJ1-3, with 10 positions matching TRBD1. The trim removed 6 bases at V and 3 bases at J, leaving 20 bases unmatched. Germline V gene data show CDR1 as SGHTA and CDR2 as FQGNSA. This CDR3 comprises 20 residues. Here the CDR3 DNA reads TGTGCCAGCAGAGAAGGACCCGGGACAGGGGTGCTTGGGCTTGGAAACACCATATATTTT. It specifies CASREGPGTGVLGLGNTIYF.

V gene TRBV29-1 combines with J gene TRBJ1-2; D gene unclear. Trimming removed 4 bases at V and 4 bases at J, with 10 bases between. The length of the CDR3 is 12 residues. The germline CDR1 and CDR2 sequences are SQVTM and ANQGSEA. CDR3: CSVGVGGYGYTF. The CDR3 DNA follows: TGCAGCGTTGGGGTCGGCGGCTATGGCTACACCTTC.

The sample holds many counts of this clonotype. The chain joins TRBV19 to TRBJ2-5; 7 nucleotides align to TRBD1. This CDR3 contains 14 residues. Germline lookup yields CDR1 LNHDA and CDR2 SQIVND (reference sequence). V shed 6 bases, J shed 1 base, and the junction held 5 bases outside the gene matches. CDR3 sequence reads: CASSRNRGQETQYF. Written as DNA, the CDR3 is TGTGCCAGTAGCAGAAACAGGGGCCAAGAGACCCAGTACTTC.

The chain carries TRBV2 and TRBJ2-6; 10 bases match TRBD1. V gave up 5 bases and J gave up 0 bases; unmatched junction bases: 7. CDR3 length equals 18 residues. Germline CDR1 and CDR2: SNHLY and FYNNEI. The CDR3 region has the DNA TGTGCCAGCAGTTCCGGGACAGGGGACATCTCTGGGGCCAACGTCCTGACTTTC. Translated, it gives CASSSGTGDISGANVLTF.

This clonotype has a count of ten or more. CDR3: CASSGLKVHGYTF. The CDR3 DNA reads TGTGCCAGCAGTGGGTTGAAAGTACATGGCTACACCTTC. The chain uses TRBV2 and TRBJ1-2, with unresolved D. CDR3 length equals 13 residues. Germline assignment: CDR1 SNHLY and CDR2 FYNNEI. Trimming took 4 bases from V and 6 from J, leaving 12 bases between them.

On this clonotype: The junction shows a germline mismatch at one end, possibly a read error. The chain couples TRBV10-3 to TRBJ1-4; D unresolved. The CDR3 spans 15 residues. Germline CDR1 ENHRY, CDR2 SYGVKD. In DNA, the CDR3 is TGTGCCAGCAGTTACTCGCTACATATTCAAGAAAAACTGTTTTTT. It specifies CASSYSLHIQEKLFF.

This clonotype has just a few counts. Here the CDR3 DNA reads TGCAGTGCCGTACGGGGGACCGAAAATCAGCCCCAGCATTTT. Translated: CSAVRGTENQPQHF. The chain has TRBV20-1 and TRBJ1-5, with a weak D call TRBD1 (5 bases). Between the trimmed V and J ends, which lost 6 bases and 4 bases, there was a span of 16 bases. The germline V gene encodes CDR1 DFQATT and CDR2 SNEGSKA (reference sequence). CDR3 length: 14 amino acids.

This clonotype was observed many times. The rearrangement joins TRBV6-1 to TRBJ1-2; D ambiguous. The germline gives CDR1 MNHNS, CDR2 SASEGT. Trimming stripped 4 bases from V and 6 bases from J, with 6 bases between. This CDR3 region has 11 residues. The CDR3 DNA reads as TGTGCCAGCAGTGTTTGGGATGGCTACACCTTC. Its translation: CASSVWDGYTF.

This rearrangement joins TRBV7-9 to TRBJ2-2; D is undetermined. CDR1 is SEHNR and CDR2 is FQNEAQ in the germline V gene (reference sequence). V was pared by 8 bases and J by 6 bases, with 10 bases between. The CDR3 is 12 amino acids. In nucleotides, the CDR3 is TGTGCCAGCGGCTGGGCCTCCGGGGAGCTGTTTTTT. Amino acids: CASGWASGELFF.

The sample holds many counts of this clonotype. Here the CDR3 DNA reads TGCAGTGCTAGAGATATGACTAGCGTTGAGACCCAGTACTTC. This codes for CSARDMTSVETQYF. This chain connects TRBV20-1 to TRBJ2-5, with TRBD2 matching over 8 bases. This CDR3 spans 14 amino acids. The trim removed 0 bases at V and 5 bases at J, leaving 5 bases unmatched. In germline, CDR1 is DFQATT, CDR2 SNEGSKA (reference sequence).

This clonotype has a count of ten or more. The J gene is TRBJ1-2, the V gene TRBV27; D is possibly TRBD1 (6 bases). With 3 bases removed from V and 2 bases from J, the gap between germline ends came to 7 bases. Looked up from germline, CDR1 is MNHEY and CDR2 is SMNVEV (reference sequence). This CDR3 is 13 amino acids long. Here the CDR3 reads CASSFDRNYGYTF. As DNA, the CDR3 is TGTGCCAGCAGTTTCGACAGGAACTATGGCTACACCTTC.

With regard to this clonotype: Compared with germline, one end of the junction differs, possibly owing to a read error. The chain combines TRBV5-4 with TRBJ1-4, with D unresolved. The CDR3 covers 16 residues. From germline, CDR1 is SGHNT and CDR2 YYREEE (reference sequence). CDR3 in DNA: TGTGCCAGCAGCTTGGCTGGCAGATCAACTAATGAAAAACTGTCTTTT. It specifies CASSLAGRSTNEKLSF.

Only one count was recorded for this clonotype. Sequence at one end of the junction differs from germline and may be a read error. The rearrangement uses TRBV7-9 and TRBJ1-1, with unresolved D. The CDR3 length is 14 residues. Germline lookup yields CDR1 SEHNR and CDR2 FQNEAQ (reference sequence). The CDR3 here is CAGSRRFDGTEAFF. The CDR3 DNA follows: TGTGCCGGCAGCCGAAGATTTGATGGGACTGAAGCTTTCTTT.